The 13 T cell receptor delta chains given below trace back to one sample, sequenced in a study of gamma-delta T cells after stem cell transplantation (dated by TCRdb to 2016 to 2018). Library generation was performed with RT-PCR. Sequencing took place on an Illumina MiSeq. TCRdb processed the public reads again with the CATT caller, after which rows with matching DNA were combined. This sample has 2,500 to 3,000 delta-chain clones in its table, and 20% to 25% of those were observed once. The ten biggest clones cover approximately 23% of the sample. Sample: gamma-delta T cells. Receptors originate from a human donor. It is not recorded whose cells these are; they may come from a transplant donor.

A few counts support this clone. The TCRdb protein, from a much larger clone, departs from this DNA's translation at residue 16, likely by read error; the protein shown derives from the DNA. The chain combines TRDV2 with TRDJ1, with 9 bases that match TRDD3. The ends lost 0 bases at V and 10 bases at J; junction bases unmatched: 23. CDR3 size: 19 residues. The V gene's germline CDR1 is GEAIGNYY and CDR2 EKD. CDR3 in DNA: TGTGCCTGTGACACCGTTCCCACAACTACTGGGGGAGACGGGCCTACACTCATCTTT. It yields the protein CACDTVPTTTGGDGPTLIF.

This clone came up a few times. The chain combines TRDV2 with TRDJ1, with TRDD3 as a possible D gene (6 bases). The length of the CDR3 is 14 residues. Germline assignment: CDR1 GEAIGNYY and CDR2 EKD. Trimming stripped 3 bases from V and 1 base from J, with 11 bases between. The CDR3 here is CACDVLLGTDKLIF. As DNA, the CDR3 is TGTGCCTGTGACGTCTTACTGGGCACCGATAAACTCATCTTT.

For this clone: With a much larger clone just one base away, this may be a read error. The rearrangement uses TRDV2 and TRDJ1; 7 positions match TRDD3. Germline V CDR1 and CDR2: GEAIGNYY, EKD. The CDR3 runs to 18 residues. CDR3 residues: CACDTVRGIPEYTDNLIF. The CDR3 DNA reads TGTGCCTGTGACACCGTCCGGGGGATCCCGGAGTACACCGATAATCTCATCTTT.

This clone rates as medium-sized. V usage is TRDV2 and J usage is TRDJ1; 13 bases are a match to TRDD3. This CDR3 region has 17 residues. Per germline, CDR1 GEAIGNYY and CDR2 EKD. The trim removed 3 bases at V and 4 bases at J, leaving 10 bases unmatched. The CDR3 DNA is TGTGCCTGTGACTCATTACTGGGGGATACGCGGATCGATAAACTCATCTTT. It translates to CACDSLLGDTRIDKLIF.

Relative to its sample, this clone is medium-sized. This chain links TRDV2 with TRDJ1; 11 nucleotides agree with TRDD3. From germline, CDR1 is GEAIGNYY and CDR2 EKD. Trimming cost V 0 bases and J 2 bases; bases outside gene matches: 4. This CDR3 comprises 16 residues. DNA of the CDR3: TGTGCCTGTGACACCGTGGGGGATACGCGAACCGATAAACTCATCTTT. It codes for CACDTVGDTRTDKLIF.

Worth noting for this clone: Since a much larger clone is just one base distant, this may be a read error. The chain joins TRDV2 to TRDJ1, with TRDD3 matching 11 bases. Germline V CDR1 and CDR2: GEAIGNYY, EKD. V lost 2 bases, J lost 3 bases, and 22 bases stayed unmatched. The CDR3 has 21 residues. In DNA, the CDR3 is TGTGCCTGTGACATTGTCCTTCCTGGTATGGGGGATACGGAGGTCTCCGATAAACTCATCTTT. It translates to CACDIVLPGMGDTEVSDKLIF.

This clone was recorded a few times. This chain uses TRDV2 with TRDJ1; TRDD3 matches at 12 bases. CDR3 size: 25 residues. Germline V gene sequence: CDR1 GEAIGNYY, CDR2 EKD. J lost 4 bases, V lost 0 bases, and 32 bases had no gene match. Written as DNA, the CDR3 is TGTGCCTGTGACACCGTCGGGTCCTCAAACGAGGGGAGCGTACTGGGGGATACTCAATTCGATAAACTCATCTTT. Protein: CACDTVGSSNEGSVLGDTQFDKLIF.

This clone is termed large (0.1 to 1%). Other DNA sequences from this sample encode an identical CDR3 as well. This chain uses TRDV2 with TRDJ1; TRDD3 matches at 12 bases. The V gene's germline CDR1 is GEAIGNYY and CDR2 EKD. The CDR3 loop spans 24 amino acids. The J segment lost 0 bases and the V segment lost 1 base, leaving 26 bases of the junction unmatched. The CDR3 coding sequence is TGTGCCTGTGACACGGTTATTGGGTTAACTGGGGGATACCGGGGAGGCCCGTACACCGATAAACTCATCTTT. Amino acid sequence: CACDTVIGLTGGYRGGPYTDKLIF.

As regards this clone: TCRdb shows a much larger clone's protein in place of this DNA's translation, and the two differ at residue 12, likely through a read error; the protein shown is translated from the DNA. The rearrangement links TRDV2 to TRDJ1; the match to TRDD3 covers 7 bases. The CDR3 extends over 15 amino acids. The germline V gene has CDR1 GEAIGNYY and CDR2 EKD. CDR3 protein: CACDLLGIGADTLIF. The CDR3 DNA reads TGTGCCTGTGACTTACTGGGGATTGGGGCCGATACACTCATCTTT.

Concerning this clone: Just one base apart from a much larger clone, this may be a read error. This chain's CDR3 is CACELLLSVSGGTQYTDKLIF. The CDR3 DNA reads as TGTGCCTGTGAACTGCTACTTTCGGTGAGCGGGGGAACCCAGTACACCGATAAACTCATCTTT. V gene TRDV2 combines with J gene TRDJ1, with D possibly matching TRDD3 (6 bases). Germline CDR1 is GEAIGNYY and CDR2 is EKD. V was shortened by 4 bases and J by 0 bases, with 32 bases between the two germline ends. The CDR3 loop spans 21 amino acids.

This clone is medium-sized by share. The V gene is TRDV2, the J gene TRDJ1; 7 bases agree with TRDD3. The germline CDR1 and CDR2 sequences are GEAIGNYY and EKD. V trimming: 2 bases; J trimming: 0 bases; junction bases outside the gene matches: 32. This CDR3 contains 24 residues. CDR3 in amino acids: CACDNLGGSTGDAHHLPYTDKLIF. In DNA form, the CDR3 reads TGTGCCTGTGACAATTTAGGAGGTTCAACGGGGGATGCCCATCACTTACCGTACACCGATAAACTCATCTTT.

Remarks on this clone: With only one base between it and a far larger clone, this is likely a read error. This chain joins TRDV2 and TRDJ3; TRDD3 matches 9 bases. This CDR3 has 21 amino acids. Per the germline V gene, CDR1 is GEAIGNYY and CDR2 is EKD. Written as DNA, the CDR3 is TGTGCCTGGGACAGCGTGAGGGAGACTGGGGGAGTCGATCGGGACACCCGACAGATGTTTTTC. Its protein is CAWDSVRETGGVDRDTRQMFF.

Regarding this clone: TCRdb lists the protein of a much larger clone for this DNA, which differs at residues 4 and 12, so this is likely a read error; the protein given here is translated from the DNA itself. The chain is built from TRDV2 and TRDJ1; 13 positions agree with TRDD3. The CDR3 has 17 residues. Trimming took 5 bases from V and 3 from J; bases not matched to a gene: 11. CDR1 is GEAIGNYY and CDR2 is EKD in the germline V gene. CDR3 nucleotides: TGTGCCTGTGGCGTACTGGGGGATACGAGGTACGCCGATAAACTCATCTTT. Residues: CACGVLGDTRYADKLIF.